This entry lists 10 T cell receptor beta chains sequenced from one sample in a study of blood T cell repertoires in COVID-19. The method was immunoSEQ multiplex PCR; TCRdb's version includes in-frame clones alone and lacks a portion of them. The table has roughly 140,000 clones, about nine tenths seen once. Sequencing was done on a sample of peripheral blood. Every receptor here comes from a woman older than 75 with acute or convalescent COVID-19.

CDR3 loop: CASSIAPQGAYEQYF. The CDR3 bases are TGTGCCAGTAGTATTGCCCCACAGGGGGCCTACGAGCAGTACTTC. The rearrangement links TRBV19 to TRBJ2-7, with 8 bases that match TRBD1. The germline V gene encodes CDR1 LNHDA and CDR2 SQIVND (reference sequence). There are 15 residues in the CDR3. The V segment lost 3 bases and the J segment 2 bases; nucleotides outside the gene matches: 6.

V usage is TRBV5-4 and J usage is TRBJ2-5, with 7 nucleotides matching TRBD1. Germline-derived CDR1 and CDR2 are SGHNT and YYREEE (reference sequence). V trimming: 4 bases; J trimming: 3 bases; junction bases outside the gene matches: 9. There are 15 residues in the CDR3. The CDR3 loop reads CASSMQRTGEETQYF. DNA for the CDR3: TGTGCCAGCAGCATGCAGCGGACAGGCGAAGAGACCCAGTACTTC.

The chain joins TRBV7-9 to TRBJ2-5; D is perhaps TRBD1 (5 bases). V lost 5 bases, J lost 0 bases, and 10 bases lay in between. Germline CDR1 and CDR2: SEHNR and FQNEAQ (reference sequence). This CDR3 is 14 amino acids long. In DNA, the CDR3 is TGTGCCAGCAGCACAGGTAGATACCAAGAGACCCAGTACTTC. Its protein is CASSTGRYQETQYF.

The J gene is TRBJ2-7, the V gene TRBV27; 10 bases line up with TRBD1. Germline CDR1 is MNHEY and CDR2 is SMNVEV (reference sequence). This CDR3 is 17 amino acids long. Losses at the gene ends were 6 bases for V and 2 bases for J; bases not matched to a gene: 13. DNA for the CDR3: TGTGCCAGCAGGAGGGACAGGGGTCCTTATTTAGCCTACGAGCAGTACTTC. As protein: CASRRDRGPYLAYEQYF.

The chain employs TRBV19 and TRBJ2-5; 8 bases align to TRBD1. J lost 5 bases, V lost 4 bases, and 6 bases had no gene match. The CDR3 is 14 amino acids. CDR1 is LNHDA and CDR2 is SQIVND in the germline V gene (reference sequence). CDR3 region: CASSTTNRGETQYF. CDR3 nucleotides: TGTGCCAGTAGTACGACGAACAGGGGGGAGACCCAGTACTTC.

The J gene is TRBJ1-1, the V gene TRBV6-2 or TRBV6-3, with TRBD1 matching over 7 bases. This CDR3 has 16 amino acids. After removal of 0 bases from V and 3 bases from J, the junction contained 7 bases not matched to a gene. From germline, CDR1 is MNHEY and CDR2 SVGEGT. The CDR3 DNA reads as TGTGCCAGCAGTTACTCGACAACCAGGGGGGACACTGAAGCTTTCTTT. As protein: CASSYSTTRGDTEAFF.

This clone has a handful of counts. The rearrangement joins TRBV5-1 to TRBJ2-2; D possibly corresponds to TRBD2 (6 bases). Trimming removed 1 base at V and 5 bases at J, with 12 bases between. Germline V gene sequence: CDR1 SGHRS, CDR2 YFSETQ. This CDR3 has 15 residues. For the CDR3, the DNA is TGCGCCAGCAGCTTGCCGGGGACTGGGACCGGGGAGCTGTTTTTT. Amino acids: CASSLPGTGTGELFF.

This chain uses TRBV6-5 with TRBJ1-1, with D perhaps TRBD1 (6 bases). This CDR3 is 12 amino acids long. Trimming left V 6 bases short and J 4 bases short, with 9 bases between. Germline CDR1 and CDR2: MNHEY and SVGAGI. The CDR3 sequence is CASRQGVTEAFF. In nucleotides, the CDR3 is TGTGCCAGCAGACAGGGAGTCACTGAAGCTTTCTTT.

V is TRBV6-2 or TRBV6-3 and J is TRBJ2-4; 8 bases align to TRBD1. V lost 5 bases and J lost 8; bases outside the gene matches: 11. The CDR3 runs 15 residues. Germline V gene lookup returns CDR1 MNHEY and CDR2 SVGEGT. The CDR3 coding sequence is TGTGCCAGCAGTCACCTAGGGGGGACAGGCGACATTCAGTACTTC. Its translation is CASSHLGGTGDIQYF.

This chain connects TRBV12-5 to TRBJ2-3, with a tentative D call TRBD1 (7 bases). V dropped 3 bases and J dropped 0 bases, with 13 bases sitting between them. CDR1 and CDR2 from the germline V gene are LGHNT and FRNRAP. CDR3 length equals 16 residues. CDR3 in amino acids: CASGFQQGGSTDTQYF. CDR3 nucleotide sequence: TGTGCTAGTGGTTTCCAGCAGGGGGGAAGCACAGATACGCAGTATTTT.